These 2 T cell receptor beta chains share one sample of origin, sequenced in a study of T cell clonotyping in hematopoietic cell transplantation. The method was immunoSEQ multiplex PCR; TCRdb's version includes in-frame clones alone and lacks a portion of them. The top ten hold over 12% of the sample, which has around 1,000 clones, over 65% seen once. The sequenced sample was PBMCs, obtained 30 days after allogeneic stem cell transplant. The receptors were sampled from a female patient aged 50-59 years who had an allogeneic stem cell transplant, so the T cells may come from the graft donor. Some clones in this sample may be carry-over from other donors' samples.

The chain joins TRBV5-6 to TRBJ1-5, with 8 bases aligning to TRBD1. Per germline, CDR1 SGHDT and CDR2 YYEEEE. The V gene end was trimmed by 4 bases and the J gene end by 0 bases; junction bases not matched to a gene: 6. The CDR3 loop spans 16 amino acids. CDR3: CASSLRTGHSNQPQHF. CDR3 nucleotides: TGTGCCAGCAGCCTCCGGACAGGGCATAGCAATCAGCCCCAGCATTTT.

This clone was counted only a few times. The rearrangement uses TRBV2 and TRBJ2-2, with 9 bases identical to TRBD2. The CDR3 sequence is 14 residues long. Losses at the gene ends were 7 bases for V and 4 bases for J; bases not matched to a gene: 4. Germline values: CDR1 SNHLY, CDR2 FYNNEI. CDR3 amino acids: CASNTRGGTGELFF. The DNA for the CDR3 is TGTGCCAGCAATACGCGGGGGGGCACCGGGGAGCTGTTTTTT.